The rows below give T cell receptor beta chains drawn from one sample of a study of blood T cell repertoires in COVID-19. Libraries were prepared by immunoSEQ multiplex PCR; TCRdb keeps only in-frame clonotypes and omits some of them. The data contain 100,000 to 150,000 clones, 65% to 85% of them singletons. The sample comprised peripheral blood. These receptors were obtained from a man older than 75 with active or convalescent COVID-19. Each CDR3 is given with its conserved first and last residue. Each record gives: J gene, V gene, clone size, D gene, CDR3 DNA, CDR3 protein. D genes are given only for firm matches. Expanded clones are given a class, and other clones once, few, many or no size at all.

j_call: TRBJ1-5
v_call: TRBV15
clone_size: NA
d_call: NA
cdr3_nt: TGTGCCACCAGCAGAGATCTGGGGCGTGAGCCCCAGCATTTT
cdr3_aa: CATSRDLGREPQHF

j_call: TRBJ2-3
v_call: TRBV5-6
clone_size: NA
d_call: NA
cdr3_nt: TGTGCCAGCAGCCCCGGGGTAGATACGCAGTATTTT
cdr3_aa: CASSPGVDTQYF

j_call: TRBJ1-6
v_call: TRBV10-3
clone_size: NA
d_call: TRBD1
cdr3_nt: TGTGCCATCTCCGGGACAGCCGATTCACCCCTCCACTTT
cdr3_aa: CAISGTADSPLHF

j_call: TRBJ1-3
v_call: TRBV3-1/TRBV3-2
clone_size: NA
d_call: TRBD1
cdr3_nt: TGTGCCAGCAGCCGTCAGGGGGACACTGGAAACACCATATATTTT
cdr3_aa: CASSRQGDTGNTIYF

j_call: TRBJ2-3
v_call: TRBV7-2
clone_size: NA
d_call: TRBD2
cdr3_nt: TGTGCCAGCAGCTTCAGCGGGGGGGGAGATACGCAGTATTTT
cdr3_aa: CASSFSGGGDTQYF

j_call: TRBJ2-3
v_call: TRBV9
clone_size: few
d_call: NA
cdr3_nt: TGTGCCAGCAGCGTAGAGGGATCTAGCTCAGATACGCAGTATTTT
cdr3_aa: CASSVEGSSSDTQYF

j_call: TRBJ2-1
v_call: TRBV28
clone_size: NA
d_call: TRBD1
cdr3_nt: TGTGCCAGTCTGGGCAGGGGGTACAATGAGCAGTTCTTC
cdr3_aa: CASLGRGYNEQFF

j_call: TRBJ2-1
v_call: TRBV6-2/TRBV6-3
clone_size: NA
d_call: TRBD2
cdr3_nt: TGTGCCAGCAGTTACTCGAGTAGCGGGACCCACTACAATGAGCAGTTCTTC
cdr3_aa: CASSYSSSGTHYNEQFF

j_call: TRBJ1-4
v_call: TRBV4-2
clone_size: once
d_call: NA
cdr3_nt: TGTGCCAGCAGCCTACGACAGTCTAATGAAAAACTGTTTTTT
cdr3_aa: CASSLRQSNEKLFF

j_call: TRBJ1-2
v_call: TRBV18
clone_size: NA
d_call: NA
cdr3_nt: TGTGCCAGCTCACCACCCTACAGCTATGGCTACACCTTC
cdr3_aa: CASSPPYSYGYTF

j_call: TRBJ2-7
v_call: TRBV27
clone_size: NA
d_call: NA
cdr3_nt: TGTGCCAGCAGTTTTGCAGGGGCCAGGCTCTACGAGCAGTACTTC
cdr3_aa: CASSFAGARLYEQYF

j_call: TRBJ1-5
v_call: TRBV7-9
clone_size: NA
d_call: TRBD1
cdr3_nt: TGTGCCAGCAGTTTCGCCGGGACAGGCAATCAGCCCCAGCATTTT
cdr3_aa: CASSFAGTGNQPQHF

j_call: TRBJ1-4
v_call: TRBV6-2/TRBV6-3
clone_size: NA
d_call: TRBD1
cdr3_nt: TGTGCCAGCAGCCCCCAGGGGGCGAAAGAAAAACTGTTTTTT
cdr3_aa: CASSPQGAKEKLFF

j_call: TRBJ1-1
v_call: TRBV29-1
clone_size: NA
d_call: NA
cdr3_nt: TGCAGCGTTGTAGGCGGGGGATGGAGCACTGAAGCTTTCTTT
cdr3_aa: CSVVGGGWSTEAFF

j_call: TRBJ2-7
v_call: TRBV4-2
clone_size: NA
d_call: NA
cdr3_nt: TGTGCCAGCAGCCAAGGTGGACAGTCTCCTTCCTACGAGCAGTACTTC
cdr3_aa: CASSQGGQSPSYEQYF

j_call: TRBJ2-3
v_call: TRBV9
clone_size: once
d_call: NA
cdr3_nt: TGTGCCAGCAGCGTAGGAGGGGGAGATACGCAGTATTTT
cdr3_aa: CASSVGGGDTQYF

j_call: TRBJ2-2
v_call: TRBV11-2
clone_size: NA
d_call: TRBD2
cdr3_nt: TGTGCCAGCAGCTTTAGCGGGGTAACCGGGGAGCTGTTTTTT
cdr3_aa: CASSFSGVTGELFF

j_call: TRBJ2-5
v_call: TRBV11-2
clone_size: few
d_call: TRBD1
cdr3_nt: TGTGCCAGCCAACGGGGCGGACAGGGGTCGGAGACCCAGTACTTC
cdr3_aa: CASQRGGQGSETQYF

j_call: TRBJ2-7
v_call: TRBV18
clone_size: NA
d_call: TRBD2
cdr3_nt: TGTGCCAGCTCACCTGGGACTGAGCGGGGGCCCTACTACGAGCAGTACTTC
cdr3_aa: CASSPGTERGPYYEQYF

j_call: TRBJ1-6
v_call: TRBV11-2
clone_size: NA
d_call: NA
cdr3_nt: TGTGCCAGCGCGGTCAACGAACTCTCCTATAATTCACCCCTCCACTTT
cdr3_aa: CASAVNELSYNSPLHF

j_call: TRBJ2-5
v_call: TRBV18
clone_size: NA
d_call: NA
cdr3_nt: TGTGCCAGCTCATCCCAAAGCGGAGCCCAAGAGACCCAGTACTTC
cdr3_aa: CASSSQSGAQETQYF

j_call: TRBJ1-1
v_call: TRBV7-3
clone_size: NA
d_call: TRBD1
cdr3_nt: TGTGCCAGCAGCTTATCTCCGGACAGGGGTGAAGCTTTCTTT
cdr3_aa: CASSLSPDRGEAFF

j_call: TRBJ1-3
v_call: TRBV23-1
clone_size: NA
d_call: NA
cdr3_nt: TGCGCCAGCAGTCAATCGAGGCAGGGAAAGCGTCGAATGGGAAACACCATATATTTT
cdr3_aa: CASSQSRQGKRRMGNTIYF

j_call: TRBJ2-3
v_call: TRBV6-1
clone_size: NA
d_call: NA
cdr3_nt: TGTGCCAGCAGTGAAAGTCAGGGAACAGATACGCAGTATTTT
cdr3_aa: CASSESQGTDTQYF